This T cell receptor (beta chain) emerged from a study of blood T cell repertoires in COVID-19. Study-wide context: Spain, Italy and the United States supplied samples that represented acute and convalescent COVID-19. Sample material is recorded as cDNA or gDNA derived from T cells, B-cell-depleted T cells, or PBMCs.

The V and J ends lost 1 base and 7 bases, in that order; junction bases with no gene match: 8. The CDR3 contains 16 residues. Germline CDR1 and CDR2: MNHNY and SVGAGI (reference sequence). As processed by the authors: Estimates of nucleated cell counts were drawn from the amplification of reference gene primers. Sequencing used immunoSEQ multiplex PCR; TCRdb keeps in-frame clones, though not all of them. That table furnishes V, J and clone size, whereas the DNA furnished D and trimming. The data show tens of thousands of clones, with about 72% seen just once and roughly 12% held by the top ten. The chain employs TRBV6-6 and TRBJ2-1; 9 positions agree with TRBD2. This sequence originates from a man older than 75 with acute or convalescent COVID-19. Sequencing input: peripheral blood. The CDR3 protein is CASSYWSSGSGNEQFF. The CDR3 DNA reads TGTGCCAGCAGTTACTGGAGTAGCGGGAGTGGTAATGAGCAGTTCTTC.